The 11 T cell receptor beta chains given below trace back to one sample, sequenced in a study of long-term antiretroviral therapy in people with HIV. A v3.0 immunoSEQ assay was performed at survey level. The data were produced by immunoSEQ multiplex PCR, yet TCRdb's version contains in-frame clones alone and is incomplete. Counted here are about 19,000 clones, around 84% occurring once; the ten biggest clones make up approximately 7.7%. The input for sequencing was unsorted PBMCs, taken 0.9 years after starting antiretroviral therapy. The receptors were gathered from a man aged 18 to 29 with HIV.

Sample share makes this clone medium-sized. V usage is TRBV10-1 and J usage is TRBJ2-3; D is perhaps TRBD1 (6 bases). V lost 9 bases, J lost 2 bases, and 15 bases lay in between. The CDR3 has 14 residues. Germline assignment: CDR1 WNHNN and CDR2 SYGVQD (reference sequence). The CDR3 reads CARITGTITDTQYF. The CDR3 region has the DNA TGCGCCAGGATAACAGGGACGATCACAGATACGCAGTATTTT.

This clone came up a few times. The chain is built from TRBV19 and TRBJ1-5; D possibly corresponds to TRBD1 (5 bases). The CDR3 contains 15 residues. CDR1 is LNHDA, CDR2 SQIVND, per germline (reference sequence). V lost 4 bases and J lost 7, with 17 bases in between. CDR3 coding DNA: TGTGCCAGTAGTAGGGGGTGGAGTAAACTACAGCCCCAGCATTTT. Amino acids: CASSRGWSKLQPQHF.

The chain combines TRBV6-1 with TRBJ1-3, with 7 bases fitting TRBD1. The CDR3 is made up of 15 amino acids. With 6 bases clipped from V and 0 bases from J, the junction kept 5 bases outside the gene matches. CDR1 and CDR2 from the germline V gene are MNHNS and SASEGT. The CDR3: CASRKTGLSGNTIYF. As DNA, the CDR3 is TGTGCCAGCAGGAAGACAGGGCTCTCTGGAAACACCATATATTTT.

This clone has only a few counts. This chain links TRBV27 with TRBJ2-2, with 8 nucleotides matching TRBD1. The length of the CDR3 is 18 residues. In germline, CDR1 is MNHEY, CDR2 SMNVEV (reference sequence). J was trimmed by 1 base and V by 0 bases; bases with no gene match: 7. CDR3 sequence (DNA): TGTGCCAGCAGTTTATCTCTAACAGGGGGAAAGAACACCGGGGAGCTGTTTTTT. It codes for CASSLSLTGGKNTGELFF.

This clone came up once. This chain uses TRBV13 with TRBJ2-5; TRBD1 matches 9 bases. CDR3 size: 15 residues. The V and J ends lost 1 base and 5 bases, in that order; junction bases with no gene match: 5. The germline CDR1 and CDR2 sequences are PRHDT and FYEKMQ (reference sequence). CDR3 in amino acids: CASSLENRGLETQYF. The CDR3 region has the DNA TGTGCCAGCAGCTTAGAGAACAGGGGGCTTGAGACCCAGTACTTC. The full variable domain, rest sourced from reference TRBV13 and TRBJ2-5, is AAGVIQSPRHLIKEKRETATLKCYPIPRHDTVYWYQQGPGQDPQFLISFYEKMQSDKGSIPDRFSAQQFSDYHSELNMSSLELGDSALYFCASSLENRGLETQYFGPGTRLLVL.

The gene calls are TRBV5-8 and TRBJ1-6; D is ambiguous. V was cut by 0 bases and J by 10 bases, with 11 bases left in between. CDR1 and CDR2 (germline): SGHTS, YDEGEE. The CDR3 contains 14 residues. The CDR3 loop is CASSLGRMSSPLHF. The CDR3 bases are TGTGCCAGCAGCTTGGGCAGGATGAGCTCACCCCTCCACTTT. Full variable domain (missing parts from reference TRBV5-8 and TRBJ1-6): EAGVTQSPTHLIKTRGQQATLRCSPISGHTSVYWYQQALGLGLQFLLWYDEGEERNRGNFPPRFSGRQFPNYSSELNVNALELEDSALYLCASSLGRMSSPLHFGNGTRLTVT.

V gene TRBV5-1 combines with J gene TRBJ1-2; D not resolved. This CDR3 is built from 14 residues. CDR1 and CDR2 (germline): SGHRS, YFSETQ. Between the trimmed V and J ends, which lost 0 bases and 7 bases, there was a span of 13 bases. The CDR3 protein is CASSLAGPQGGYTF. In nucleotides, the CDR3 is TGCGCCAGCAGCTTGGCCGGACCTCAAGGTGGCTACACCTTC.

J is TRBJ2-1 and V is TRBV7-2; D uncertain. This CDR3 comprises 18 residues. Germline V CDR1 and CDR2: SGHTA, FQGNSA. The V end lost 1 base, the J end lost 0 bases, and 16 bases lay between the germline ends. DNA for the CDR3: TGTGCCAGCAGCTTAGGGCATAAGACACACAGCTCCTACAATGAGCAGTTCTTC. Translating it yields CASSLGHKTHSSYNEQFF.

The chain has TRBV7-3 and TRBJ2-7, with TRBD2 identical over 15 bases. This CDR3 comprises 18 residues. Trimming took 5 bases from V and 3 from J; bases not matched to a gene: 11. Looked up from germline, CDR1 is SGHTA and CDR2 is FQGTGA. The CDR3 region has the DNA TGTGCCAGCAGCCAAGGACTAGCGGGGGGGACACGAAACTACGAGCAGTACGTC. Translation gives CASSQGLAGGTRNYEQYV.

The chain employs TRBV6-1 and TRBJ1-1; D possibly corresponds to TRBD1 (6 bases). The germline V gene encodes CDR1 MNHNS and CDR2 SASEGT. The CDR3 covers 15 residues. The ends were cut back, 7 bases at V and 6 bases at J, with 21 bases in the middle. The CDR3 here is CASTMGGQGSSEAFF. The DNA of the CDR3 is TGTGCCAGCACCATGGGGGGGCAGGGGAGTTCTGAAGCTTTCTTT.

The chain uses TRBV9 and TRBJ1-2, with D unresolved. CDR1 and CDR2 from the germline V gene are SGDLS and YYNGEE. The CDR3 covers 13 residues. V lost 0 bases and J lost 4, with 7 bases in between. In DNA, the CDR3 is TGTGCCAGCAGCGTAGGGCGGGGCTATGGCTACACCTTC. It translates to CASSVGRGYGYTF.